The 17 T cell receptor beta chains presented below share a single source sample, sequenced in a study of CD8 T cells in ankylosing spondylitis. TCRdb independently ran MiXCR on the 5' RACE reads; one entry per CDR3 protein. The sample yields 500,000 or so distinct CDR3 sequences, approximately 5.3% seen once. These TCRs' antigens remain unknown. Study results and caveats: A TCR beta motif of under ten highly homologous variants appeared characteristic of ankylosing spondylitis blood.

The source material was blood, either unsorted or a sorted T cell fraction (not recorded which). These receptors came from a male donor with ankylosing spondylitis.

This clonotype has ten or more counts. The V call is TRBV27, the J call TRBJ1-5; D uncertain. In germline, CDR1 is MNHEY, CDR2 SMNVEV (reference sequence). V shed 6 bases and J shed 3 bases, with 12 bases lying between them. The CDR3 spans 14 residues. CDR3 bases: TGTGCCAGCAGAGGTTCTGGGAACAATCAGCCCCAGCATTTT. Its protein is CASRGSGNNQPQHF.

This clonotype was seen at least ten times. The rearrangement uses TRBV29-1 and TRBJ2-7; 10 positions match TRBD2. The germline V gene has CDR1 SQVTM and CDR2 ANQGSEA. Trimming cost V 7 bases and J 6 bases; bases outside gene matches: 9. The CDR3 totals 13 residues. CDR3 nucleotides: TGCAGCGGTAAACTAGCGGGATACTCCGAGCAGTACTTC. Translation gives CSGKLAGYSEQYF.

This clonotype showed up many times. The chain is built from TRBV6-1 and TRBJ2-3; TRBD2 is a possible D gene (6 bases). The ends were cut back, 1 base at V and 2 bases at J, with 16 bases in the middle. Germline V CDR1 and CDR2: MNHNS, SASEGT. The CDR3 totals 17 residues. This CDR3 is CASSEVYSAGPTDTQYF. Here the CDR3 DNA reads TGTGCCAGCAGTGAAGTCTATTCGGCGGGGCCCACAGATACGCAGTATTTT.

This clonotype was seen repeatedly, ten times or more. The chain links TRBV15 to TRBJ2-1, with D perhaps TRBD1 (6 bases). This CDR3 region has 15 residues. V was pared by 1 base and J by 3 bases, with 10 bases between. Germline V gives CDR1 LNHNV, CDR2 YYDKDF (reference sequence). CDR3 region: CATSRGRGIYNEQFF. CDR3 sequence (DNA): TGTGCCACCAGCAGAGGCAGGGGTATCTACAATGAGCAGTTCTTC. Full variable domain (remainder filled in from reference TRBV15 and TRBJ2-1): DAMVIQNPRYQVTQFGKPVTLSCSQTLNHNVMYWYQQKSSQAPKLLFHYYDKDFNNEADTPDNFQSRRPNTSFCFLDIRSPGLGDTAMYLCATSRGRGIYNEQFFGPGTRLTVL.

This clonotype was picked up a small number of times. This chain uses TRBV7-2 with TRBJ2-7; no clear D. V was pared by 5 bases and J by 3 bases, with 8 bases between. CDR1 is SGHTA and CDR2 is FQGNSA in the germline V gene. The CDR3 is made up of 12 amino acids. CDR3 bases: TGTGCCAGCAGCCGGGCCCTCTACGAGCAGTACTTC. Translating gives CASSRALYEQYF.

This clonotype was found many times. The chain uses TRBV20-1 and TRBJ2-2; 8 bases fit TRBD2. J was trimmed by 3 bases and V by 1 base; bases with no gene match: 4. The CDR3 loop spans 15 amino acids. CDR1 is DFQATT, CDR2 SNEGSKA, per germline (reference sequence). In DNA form, the CDR3 reads TGCAGTGCTAGAGGGCAAGCGGGAGACACCGGGGAGCTGTTTTTT. Protein: CSARGQAGDTGELFF.

The table lists this clonotype with many counts. In nucleotides, the CDR3 is TGCAGTGCTACCCCTAATTGGAGCTCCTACGAGCAGTACTTC. This codes for CSATPNWSSYEQYF. This sequence joins TRBV20-1 and TRBJ2-7, with no clear D. V was clipped by 4 bases and J by 0 bases, with 13 bases between them. Germline V gene data show CDR1 as DFQATT and CDR2 as SNEGSKA (reference sequence). There are 14 residues in the CDR3.

This clonotype was seen a few times. This chain links TRBV4-1 with TRBJ1-2, with D possibly being TRBD1 (5 bases). Germline loops: CDR1 MGHRA, CDR2 YSYEKL. V was cut by 4 bases and J by 6 bases, with 12 bases left in between. CDR3 length equals 13 residues. The CDR3 reads CASSLKIGDGYTF. The CDR3 nucleotides read TGCGCCAGCAGCCTTAAGATAGGGGATGGCTACACCTTC.

This clonotype was observed at least ten times. J is TRBJ1-1 and V is TRBV25-1, with D unresolved. V was clipped by 2 bases and J by 1 base, with 14 bases between them. Germline lookup yields CDR1 MGHDK and CDR2 SYGVNS. The CDR3 has 16 residues. CDR3 nucleotides: TGTGCCAGCAGTGAAAAGGGAGGACGTGGGAACACTGAAGCTTTCTTT. Its translation: CASSEKGGRGNTEAFF.

This clonotype was detected many times. The chain carries TRBV5-1 and TRBJ2-2; D is undetermined. The CDR3 covers 15 residues. The germline V and J ends were trimmed by 4 bases and 4 bases, with 14 bases remaining between them. Germline CDR1 and CDR2: SGHRS and YFSETQ. CDR3 sequence: CASSTLWSGTGELFF. The CDR3 DNA reads as TGCGCCAGCAGCACCCTGTGGTCGGGCACCGGGGAGCTGTTTTTT.

This clonotype was detected only a few times. The CDR3: CASSQEGFGNEQFF. As DNA, the CDR3 is TGCGCCAGCAGCCAAGAAGGGTTCGGCAATGAGCAGTTCTTC. The chain recombines TRBV4-3 with TRBJ2-1; unclear D gene. This CDR3 is built from 14 residues. Germline CDR1 reads LGHNA; CDR2 reads YSLEER. The V end lost 0 bases, the J end lost 6 bases, and 9 bases lay between the germline ends.

V and J are TRBV20-1 and TRBJ2-1; TRBD2 agrees at 11 bases. The germline V gene encodes CDR1 DFQATT and CDR2 SNEGSKA (reference sequence). This CDR3 comprises 16 residues. Germline trimming cut 0 bases from V and 1 base from J; bases unmatched to any gene: 2. CDR3 sequence reads: CSARETSGRSYNEQFF. The CDR3 DNA follows: TGCAGTGCTAGAGAAACTAGCGGGAGATCCTACAATGAGCAGTTCTTC.

The table lists this clonotype with many counts. V and J are TRBV12-3 or TRBV12-4 and TRBJ2-4; possibly TRBD1 for D (5 bases). V was trimmed by 6 bases and J by 6 bases, leaving 12 bases between them. This CDR3 comprises 13 residues. CDR3 nucleotides: TGTGCCAGCAGCCAGGACATTGGAAACATTCAGTACTTC. Its protein is CASSQDIGNIQYF.

There are many counts of this clonotype. The gene calls are TRBV27 and TRBJ1-5; no clear D gene. The germline V and J ends were trimmed by 0 bases and 6 bases, with 6 bases remaining between them. In germline, CDR1 is MNHEY, CDR2 SMNVEV (reference sequence). The CDR3 is 13 amino acids. Written as DNA, the CDR3 is TGTGCCAGCAGTTTATCGTGGGCTCAGCCCCAGCATTTT. Its protein is CASSLSWAQPQHF.

This clonotype was counted ten times or more. The chain employs TRBV6-1 and TRBJ2-4, with D unresolved. The ends were cut back, 2 bases at V and 0 bases at J, with 5 bases in the middle. The CDR3 sequence is 14 residues long. The V gene's germline CDR1 is MNHNS and CDR2 SASEGT. CDR3 sequence reads: CASSEMLAKNIQYF. Here the CDR3 DNA reads TGTGCCAGCAGTGAAATGCTAGCCAAAAACATTCAGTACTTC.

The chain combines TRBV11-2 with TRBJ2-1, with a weak D call TRBD1 (6 bases). Trimming pared 5 bases from V and 4 bases from J, leaving 24 bases between. Per germline, CDR1 SGHAT and CDR2 FQNNGV. The CDR3 has 18 amino acids. The CDR3 DNA follows: TGTGCCAGCAGCCCATTTTACTCCGGGACATATGATTACAATGAGCAGTTCTTC. Translation gives CASSPFYSGTYDYNEQFF.

This clonotype was recorded at least ten times. The chain is built from TRBV9 and TRBJ2-3, with a weak D call TRBD1 (5 bases). CDR1 is SGDLS and CDR2 is YYNGEE in the germline V gene. V lost 0 bases and J 3 bases, leaving 8 bases between the germline ends. The CDR3 totals 14 residues. The CDR3 DNA reads as TGTGCCAGCAGCGTAGCTAGGGGAACAGATACGCAGTATTTT. Its translation is CASSVARGTDTQYF.